A single TCR beta chain is shown here with its context. Study processing details: Nucleated cell number was recorded as an estimate derived from reference gene primer amplification. Profiling relied on immunoSEQ multiplex PCR, and the TCRdb table lists in-frame clones only, not all of them. V and J calls and clone size are copied from that table; D and trimming were computed from the DNA. There are about 260,000 clones in the sample; approximately 90% occur only once, and about 3% lies in the top ten. The data derive from a study of blood T cell repertoires in COVID-19. This study enrolled people aged roughly 18 to 89 from around 26 US geographic areas. Cohorts were based on clinical histories the participants reported. A case of COVID-19 had been met by exposed participants within 2 weeks before study entry. The origin of this receptor is a man aged 35 to 55 who had been exposed to COVID-19. The sequenced sample consisted of PBMCs or T cells enriched from blood (not recorded which).

In nucleotides, the CDR3 is TGTGCCAGCATCCCCCTGAGGGTTACTTTTGGTTCGGGTAACTATGGCTACACCTTC. Its translation: CASIPLRVTFGSGNYGYTF. The chain links TRBV28 to TRBJ1-2; no reliable D call. CDR1 and CDR2 (germline): MDHEN, SYDVKM. Trimming took off 7 bases at V and 1 base at J, with 28 bases between the two ends. This CDR3 spans 19 amino acids.